Each of the 23 T cell receptor beta chains below was sequenced from the same sample in a study of cytomegalovirus exposure and HLA in healthy donors. PCR primers comprised 60 Vbeta and 13 Jbeta primers. Profiled with immunoSEQ multiplex PCR; TCRdb holds only in-frame clones, not every one. This table holds 81,000 or so clones, more than 60% found once. The sample taken for sequencing was PBMCs. All receptors derive from a man aged 45-65 years in good health and CMV-seropositive.

The rearrangement joins TRBV7-6 to TRBJ2-1; 7 bases match TRBD2. Germline CDR1 and CDR2: SGHVS and FNYEAQ. CDR3 size: 16 residues. After removal of 2 bases from V and 3 bases from J, the junction contained 7 bases not matched to a gene. DNA of the CDR3: TGTGCCAGCAGCTTACTTTCGGGAGGCGGCTACAATGAGCAGTTCTTC. Its translation is CASSLLSGGGYNEQFF.

The rearrangement uses TRBV19 and TRBJ1-5, with 9 positions matching TRBD1. The CDR3 contains 17 residues. Trimming at V came to 3 bases and at J to 0 bases, leaving 6 bases not matched to a gene. Germline-derived CDR1 and CDR2 are LNHDA and SQIVND (reference sequence). Here the CDR3 DNA reads TGTGCCAGTAGTATGGACAGGGGAGGAAATAGCAATCAGCCCCAGCATTTT. Residues: CASSMDRGGNSNQPQHF. The full variable domain, in which reference TRBV19 and TRBJ1-5 provide the parts outside the CDR3, is DGGITQSPKYLFRKEGQNVTLSCEQNLNHDAMYWYRQDPGQGLRLIYYSQIVNDFQKGDIAEGYSVSREKKESFPLTVTSAQKNPTAFYLCASSMDRGGNSNQPQHFGDGTRLSIL.

The V gene is TRBV10-3, the J gene TRBJ2-1; no definite D call. V lost 2 bases and J lost 10, with 9 bases in between. Germline loops: CDR1 ENHRY, CDR2 SYGVKD. CDR3 size: 12 residues. The CDR3 loop is CAISEVAGEQFF. The CDR3 DNA reads as TGTGCCATCAGTGAGGTTGCAGGCGAGCAGTTCTTC.

V is TRBV15 and J is TRBJ1-2; tentatively, D is TRBD1 (5 bases). This CDR3 has 14 residues. V lost 3 bases and J 8 bases, leaving 16 bases between the germline ends. Germline CDR1 and CDR2: LNHNV and YYDKDF (reference sequence). CDR3 region: CATSSGTQRGGYTF. The CDR3 region has the DNA TGTGCCACCAGCAGCGGGACGCAGCGGGGAGGCTACACCTTC.

This clone was seen once. The chain joins TRBV18 to TRBJ2-1; TRBD1 matches at 7 bases. This CDR3 comprises 15 residues. Per germline, CDR1 KGHSH and CDR2 LQKENI. V lost 0 bases and J lost 7; bases outside the gene matches: 6. The CDR3 spells CASSPPITGVNEQFF. Written as DNA, the CDR3 is TGTGCCAGCTCACCACCTATTACAGGGGTGAATGAGCAGTTCTTC.

The J gene is TRBJ1-3, the V gene TRBV6-1; D ambiguous. The CDR3 length is 10 residues. Germline V gene lookup returns CDR1 MNHNS and CDR2 SASEGT. V shed 7 bases and J shed 7 bases, with 5 bases lying between them. The DNA of the CDR3 is TGTGCCAGCAAGAGGAACACCATATATTTT. It encodes CASKRNTIYF.

The V gene is TRBV13, the J gene TRBJ2-5; TRBD1 might be the D (7 bases). Germline loops: CDR1 PRHDT, CDR2 FYEKMQ (reference sequence). The CDR3 consists of 14 residues. V shed 0 bases and J shed 5 bases, with 10 bases lying between them. CDR3 in DNA: TGTGCCAGCAGCTTAGGCAGGGGGGTTGAGACCCAGTACTTC. Its translation: CASSLGRGVETQYF.

This rearrangement joins TRBV7-9 to TRBJ2-1; perhaps TRBD2 as D (6 bases). The CDR3 is made up of 14 amino acids. Germline V gives CDR1 SEHNR, CDR2 FQNEAQ (reference sequence). Trimming took off 8 bases at V and 6 bases at J, with 17 bases between the two ends. The CDR3 spells CASRRDETTNEQFF. CDR3 nucleotide sequence: TGTGCCAGCCGGCGGGACGAGACCACCAATGAGCAGTTCTTC.

This clone occurred once. The J gene is TRBJ2-1, the V gene TRBV6-5, with D unclear. The CDR3 totals 16 residues. Trimming shortened V by 3 bases and J by 5 bases, and 17 bases separated the two germline ends. The germline V gene has CDR1 MNHEY and CDR2 SVGAGI. The CDR3 sequence is CASSYSSVGGHNEQFF. The CDR3 DNA follows: TGTGCCAGCAGTTATAGTTCCGTTGGCGGTCACAATGAGCAGTTCTTC.

Concerning this clone itself: The same CDR3 arises from other DNA sequences in this sample as well. The chain carries TRBV18 and TRBJ2-5; 7 bases align to TRBD2. V lost 2 bases, J lost 5 bases, and 5 bases stayed unmatched. Per germline, CDR1 KGHSH and CDR2 LQKENI. This CDR3 has 14 residues. The CDR3 DNA reads as TGTGCCAGCTCACCATCAACGGGGGGTGAGACCCAGTACTTC. Protein: CASSPSTGGETQYF.

The CDR3 region is CASRELGQGLNYGYTF. DNA of the CDR3: TGTGCCAGCAGGGAATTGGGACAGGGCCTAAACTATGGCTACACCTTC. The rearrangement uses TRBV6-1 and TRBJ1-2; 9 bases are a match to TRBD1. The germline V gene encodes CDR1 MNHNS and CDR2 SASEGT. The CDR3 consists of 16 residues. V shed 6 bases and J 2 bases; nucleotides not matched to a gene: 10.

In its sample, this clone was seen a few times. The chain's CDR3 is CASSLMPREGETQYF. The CDR3, as DNA: TGTGCCAGCAGCTTAATGCCCAGGGAGGGAGAGACCCAGTACTTC. The rearrangement joins TRBV11-2 to TRBJ2-5; TRBD2 matches at 7 bases. CDR1 is SGHAT, CDR2 FQNNGV, per germline. J gave up 4 bases and V 2 bases, and 7 bases lay outside the gene matches. The CDR3 is 15 amino acids.

V and J are TRBV4-1 and TRBJ2-3, with a tentative D call TRBD2 (5 bases). Trimming pared 1 base from V and 5 bases from J, leaving 16 bases between. The CDR3 contains 16 residues. Germline V gene sequence: CDR1 MGHRA, CDR2 YSYEKL. The CDR3 sequence is CASSQGRAYRVDTQYF. CDR3 nucleotide sequence: TGCGCCAGCAGCCAAGGGCGGGCTTATCGGGTAGATACGCAGTATTTT.

This clone was found once. The chain employs TRBV5-6 and TRBJ1-5, with 9 bases identical to TRBD1. From germline, CDR1 is SGHDT and CDR2 YYEEEE. V lost 1 base, J lost 4 bases, and 9 bases stayed unmatched. CDR3 size: 17 residues. The CDR3 loop reads CASSLRIGQGFNQPQHF. CDR3 nucleotides: TGTGCCAGCAGCTTGAGAATAGGACAGGGGTTTAATCAGCCCCAGCATTTT.

In this sample, this clone turned up a few times. The chain links TRBV9 to TRBJ1-6; D unresolved. Germline loops: CDR1 SGDLS, CDR2 YYNGEE. The CDR3 length is 15 residues. With 2 bases removed from V and 10 bases from J, the gap between germline ends came to 16 bases. CDR3 sequence reads: CASSVSGSQFSPLHF. In DNA form, the CDR3 reads TGTGCCAGCAGCGTCTCTGGGAGTCAGTTCTCACCCCTCCACTTT.

Details on this clone: Mismatch with germline at one junction end may stem from a read error. The rearrangement joins TRBV7-2 to TRBJ2-7; possibly TRBD2 for D (5 bases). This CDR3 comprises 14 residues. Germline V gives CDR1 SGHTA, CDR2 FQGNSA. CDR3 protein: CASGFQLGPYEQYF. Here the CDR3 DNA reads TGTGCCAGCGGCTTCCAACTAGGGCCCTACGAGCAGTACTTC.

The chain is built from TRBV5-1 and TRBJ2-5; 8 bases are a match to TRBD2. The end of the DNA aligns better with TRBJ2-7, so the J call may be wrong. The CDR3 is made up of 16 amino acids. In germline, CDR1 is SGHRS, CDR2 YFSETQ. The CDR3 sequence is CASSRGLAPWEDEQYF. The CDR3 DNA sequence: TGCGCCAGCAGCCGCGGACTAGCCCCCTGGGAGGACGAGCAGTACTTC.

This chain links TRBV2 with TRBJ2-3; a possible D gene is TRBD1 (5 bases). V was shortened by 4 bases and J by 4 bases, with 9 bases between the two germline ends. The CDR3 spans 13 residues. CDR1 and CDR2 (germline): SNHLY, FYNNEI. The CDR3, as DNA: TGTGCCAGCAGTGGGCAGGGTTCAGATACGCAGTATTTT. Residues: CASSGQGSDTQYF.

This clone was found once. The rearrangement links TRBV9 to TRBJ1-6; TRBD1 agrees at 8 bases. This CDR3 comprises 15 residues. Germline CDR1 is SGDLS and CDR2 is YYNGEE. With 3 bases clipped from V and 6 bases from J, the junction kept 5 bases outside the gene matches. The DNA of the CDR3 is TGTGCCAGCAGCGGCGGAGACAGGGGTAATTCACCCCTCCACTTT. It translates to CASSGGDRGNSPLHF.

This chain uses TRBV2 with TRBJ1-5; D may be TRBD1 (6 bases). V dropped 6 bases and J dropped 2 bases, with 14 bases sitting between them. The CDR3 is made up of 15 amino acids. Germline V gene sequence: CDR1 SNHLY, CDR2 FYNNEI. DNA of the CDR3: TGTGCCAGCAGAGCGGGGGGCACCGGCAATCAGCCCCAGCATTTT. This encodes CASRAGGTGNQPQHF.

The chain is built from TRBV12-5 and TRBJ1-1; D may be TRBD1 (5 bases). This CDR3 region has 14 residues. Trimming removed 6 bases from V and 4 bases from J, with 15 bases in between. Germline CDR1 and CDR2: LGHNT and FRNRAP. The chain's CDR3 is CASGGSGGGTEAFF. The CDR3, as DNA: TGTGCTAGTGGGGGAAGCGGGGGGGGCACTGAAGCTTTCTTT.

This clone was picked up a small number of times. At one of its ends the junction is not consistent with the germline gene, which may arise from a read error. The V call is TRBV7-2, the J call TRBJ2-2, with D maybe TRBD2 (7 bases). The CDR3 extends over 15 amino acids. CDR1 and CDR2 from the germline V gene are SGHTA and FQGNSA. Here the CDR3 reads CASSLGGVGTGELFF. CDR3 nucleotides: TGTGCCAGCAGTTTAGGGGGGGTGGGGACCGGGGAGCTGTTTTTT.

The gene calls are TRBV5-1 and TRBJ1-1; D gene uncertain. The CDR3 spans 13 residues. Trimming left V 2 bases short and J 2 bases short, with 7 bases between. In germline, CDR1 is SGHRS, CDR2 YFSETQ. The CDR3 nucleotides read TGCGCCAGCAGCTTTACAGACAACACTGAAGCTTTCTTT. As protein: CASSFTDNTEAFF.